This T cell receptor (beta chain) was obtained from a study of vaccination effects on CD4 cells after COVID-19. Study as a whole: Two convalescent patients were sampled 16 days and one week before vaccination.

The CDR3 is 15 amino acids. Trimming shortened V by 3 bases and J by 5 bases, and 17 bases separated the two germline ends. From germline, CDR1 is SGHRS and CDR2 YFSETQ. Sequencing used immunoSEQ multiplex PCR; TCRdb keeps in-frame clones, though not all of them. Altogether roughly 26,000 clones are present, 78% being singletons, with the ten largest covering roughly a sixth. In the ViraFEST assay, antigen-specific CD4+ clonotypes were identified by expansion after peptide-pool stimulation. Isolation of CD4+ T cells took place after about 10 days of culture. The person had PCR-confirmed SARS-CoV-2 infection between March and December 2020. A density of roughly 2 million PBMC per well was used; these cells were cultured with roughly 10 IU/ml IL-2 and about 10 ug/ml peptides. This clone was detected a few times. Its target is not known.

This clonotype was obtained from a human donor who had a prior SARS-CoV-2 infection. The chain carries TRBV5-1 and TRBJ2-5, with D possibly TRBD2 on 5 matching bases. The specimen was CD4+ T cells from PBMCs cultured with HCoV-NL63 spike peptides, collected before COVID-19 vaccination. The CDR3: CASSSGRAVTETQYF. The CDR3 bases are TGCGCCAGCAGCTCCGGGCGAGCGGTCACGGAGACCCAGTACTTC.